These 29 T cell receptor beta chains originate from one sample sequenced in a study of blood T cell repertoires in COVID-19. TCRdb's table, derived via immunoSEQ multiplex PCR, lists solely in-frame clones and lacks some. The profile shows tens of thousands of clones, around 83% of them singletons. The sequencing sample was made of peripheral blood. The receptors here all came from a middle-aged man with active COVID-19.

The sample holds a few counts of this clone. The chain recombines TRBV7-9 with TRBJ2-3; 12 bases fit TRBD2. J was trimmed by 1 base and V by 6 bases; bases with no gene match: 8. CDR1 is SEHNR, CDR2 FQNEAQ, per germline (reference sequence). The CDR3 has 17 residues. CDR3 sequence: CASSTRLAGARTDTQYF. CDR3 DNA: TGTGCCAGCAGTACCCGACTAGCGGGGGCCCGCACAGATACGCAGTATTTT.

This clone has a single count. The genes are TRBV5-4 and TRBJ2-7; 7 positions agree with TRBD1. This CDR3 is built from 13 residues. Germline CDR1 SGHNT, CDR2 YYREEE (reference sequence). V lost 4 bases, J lost 4 bases, and 5 bases stayed unmatched. The CDR3: CASSGNRGYEQYF. CDR3 DNA: TGTGCCAGCAGCGGGAACAGGGGTTACGAGCAGTACTTC. The full variable domain, its missing parts supplied by reference TRBV5-4 and TRBJ2-7, is ETGVTQSPTHLIKTRGQQVTLRCSSQSGHNTVSWYQQALGQGPQFIFQYYREEENGRGNFPPRFSGLQFPNYSSELNVNALELDDSALYLCASSGNRGYEQYFGPGTRLTVT.

Written as DNA, the CDR3 is TGTGCCATCAGTGATCCACCTGGGGCCGGCTATGGCTACACCTTC. Protein: CAISDPPGAGYGYTF. This sequence joins TRBV10-3 and TRBJ1-2; possible D gene TRBD1, 5 bases. V dropped 3 bases and J dropped 4 bases, with 15 bases sitting between them. The CDR3 has 15 amino acids. Germline V gene lookup returns CDR1 ENHRY and CDR2 SYGVKD.

A few counts support this clone. The gene calls are TRBV7-9 and TRBJ1-6; 8 bases align to TRBD1. Germline values: CDR1 SEHNR, CDR2 FQNEAQ (reference sequence). The V gene end was trimmed by 8 bases and the J gene end by 7 bases; junction bases not matched to a gene: 4. The CDR3 length is 13 residues. DNA of the CDR3: TGTGCCAGCGGACAGGGAGAAAATTCACCCCTCCACTTT. Amino acid sequence: CASGQGENSPLHF.

This chain joins TRBV7-6 and TRBJ1-3; maybe TRBD1 (6 bases). The V gene's germline CDR1 is SGHVS and CDR2 FNYEAQ. V lost 1 base and J lost 4, with 11 bases in between. The CDR3 contains 15 residues. The CDR3 sequence: CASSLEYRAGNTIYF. CDR3 sequence (DNA): TGTGCCAGCAGCTTAGAATACAGGGCAGGAAACACCATATATTTT.

This chain joins TRBV4-2 and TRBJ2-1; 7 bases fit TRBD2. The length of the CDR3 is 16 residues. The V and J ends lost 0 bases and 3 bases, in that order; junction bases with no gene match: 5. Germline-derived CDR1 and CDR2 are LGHNA and YNFKEQ. The CDR3, as DNA: TGTGCCAGCAGCCAAGATGCGGCTAGCGGCTACAATGAGCAGTTCTTC. Amino acids: CASSQDAASGYNEQFF.

The genes are TRBV5-1 and TRBJ2-3, with D unclear. Germline V CDR1 and CDR2: SGHRS, YFSETQ. The V gene lost 0 bases and the J gene lost 0 bases, with 11 bases spanning the gap. The CDR3 consists of 16 residues. The CDR3 sequence: CASSLGAVPSTDTQYF. DNA of the CDR3: TGCGCCAGCAGCTTGGGAGCTGTCCCTAGCACAGATACGCAGTATTTT.

The chain employs TRBV5-1 and TRBJ2-2; possibly TRBD2 for D (6 bases). V was clipped by 3 bases and J by 6 bases, with 12 bases between them. This CDR3 comprises 14 residues. CDR1 is SGHRS and CDR2 is YFSETQ in the germline V gene. In DNA, the CDR3 is TGCGCCAGCAGCTCTTTTTTAGCGGCCGGGGAGCTGTTTTTT. Its protein product is CASSSFLAAGELFF.

The chain employs TRBV18 and TRBJ1-6, with 8 bases that match TRBD1. The V gene end was trimmed by 3 bases and the J gene end by 8 bases; junction bases not matched to a gene: 6. The germline gives CDR1 KGHSH, CDR2 LQKENI. There are 15 residues in the CDR3. CDR3 residues: CASSPPTGVDSPLHF. CDR3 sequence (DNA): TGTGCCAGCTCACCGCCGACAGGGGTCGATTCACCCCTCCACTTT.

This clone was recorded only once. This sequence joins TRBV5-1 and TRBJ2-3; D remains unclear. V lost 0 bases and J 3 bases, leaving 8 bases between the germline ends. The CDR3 contains 14 residues. Germline V lookup: CDR1 SGHRS, CDR2 YFSETQ. The CDR3 nucleotides read TGCGCCAGCAGCTTGGCCGTCGGGACAGATACGCAGTATTTT. This gives the protein CASSLAVGTDTQYF. Together with reference TRBV5-1 and TRBJ2-3, the CDR3 gives the full variable domain: KAGVTQTPRYLIKTRGQQVTLSCSPISGHRSVSWYQQTPGQGLQFLFEYFSETQRNKGNFPGRFSGRQFSNSRSEMNVSTLELGDSALYLCASSLAVGTDTQYFGPGTRLTVL.

The rearrangement uses TRBV11-3 and TRBJ2-1, with 13 bases lining up with TRBD2. The CDR3 is made up of 15 amino acids. Germline V gene lookup returns CDR1 SGHNT and CDR2 YENEEA. V trimming: 1 base; J trimming: 8 bases; junction bases outside the gene matches: 2. CDR3 sequence (DNA): TGTGCCAGCAGCTTAGCAGGGACTAGCGGGGATGAGCAGTTCTTC. Amino acid sequence: CASSLAGTSGDEQFF. Based on the CDR3 plus reference TRBV11-3 and TRBJ2-1, the full variable domain is EAGVVQSPRYKIIEKKQPVAFWCNPISGHNTLYWYLQNLGQGPELLIRYENEEAVDDSQLPKDRFSAERLKGVDSTLKIQPAELGDSAVYLCASSLAGTSGDEQFFGPGTRLTVL.

CDR3 sequence (DNA): TGTGCCAGCAGCTTAGCCCTAGCGGCCAAAAACATTCAGTACTTC. Amino acids: CASSLALAAKNIQYF. The rearrangement uses TRBV7-9 and TRBJ2-4; maybe TRBD2 (6 bases). Trimming cost V 0 bases and J 1 base, with 7 bases left between them. Per germline, CDR1 SEHNR and CDR2 FQNEAQ (reference sequence). The CDR3 runs 15 residues.

The chain recombines TRBV11-2 with TRBJ1-1; D ambiguous. Germline values: CDR1 SGHAT, CDR2 FQNNGV. V was clipped by 0 bases and J by 11 bases, with 13 bases between them. The CDR3 consists of 13 residues. This CDR3 reads CASSLEPRDSAFF. The DNA for the CDR3 is TGTGCCAGCAGCTTAGAGCCCCGAGACTCGGCTTTCTTT.

The V and J genes are TRBV6-5 and TRBJ2-7; possibly TRBD2 for D (6 bases). The CDR3 extends over 14 amino acids. The V end was cut by 6 bases, the J end by 5 bases, with 17 bases between. Germline V gene sequence: CDR1 MNHEY, CDR2 SVGAGI. CDR3: CASRDTGLTHEQYF. CDR3 nucleotides: TGTGCCAGCAGGGATACGGGACTTACCCACGAGCAGTACTTC.

The genes are TRBV7-9 and TRBJ1-1, with 11 positions matching TRBD1. Trimming cost V 5 bases and J 3 bases; bases outside gene matches: 5. Germline CDR1 SEHNR, CDR2 FQNEAQ (reference sequence). CDR3 size: 15 residues. The CDR3 region is CASSPDRGHYTEAFF. The CDR3 coding sequence is TGTGCCAGCAGCCCGGACAGGGGGCATTACACTGAAGCTTTCTTT.

V and J are TRBV30 and TRBJ2-1; 9 positions agree with TRBD2. V lost 0 bases to trimming and J lost 7 bases; unmatched junction nucleotides: 10. The CDR3 is 16 amino acids. Germline V lookup: CDR1 GTSNPN, CDR2 SVGIG (reference sequence). CDR3 bases: TGTGCCTGGAGTGTACGAAGGGCGGGAGGGGGGAATGAGCAGTTCTTC. Translating gives CAWSVRRAGGGNEQFF. Based on the CDR3 plus reference TRBV30 and TRBJ2-1, the full variable domain is SQTIHQWPATLVQPVGSPLSLECTVEGTSNPNLYWYRQAAGRGLQLLFYSVGIGQISSEVPQNLSASRPQDRQFILSSKKLLLSDSGFYLCAWSVRRAGGGNEQFFGPGTRLTVL.

Turning to this clone: The same CDR3 is also encoded by other DNA sequences in this sample. The V call is TRBV6-5, the J call TRBJ2-5; no reliable D call. This CDR3 region has 13 residues. V was clipped by 2 bases and J by 2 bases, with 6 bases between them. CDR1 is MNHEY and CDR2 is SVGAGI in the germline V gene. The DNA for the CDR3 is TGTGCCAGCAGTTACGGCTTACAAGAGACCCAGTACTTC. Its protein is CASSYGLQETQYF.

In this sample, this clone turned up once. The chain links TRBV25-1 to TRBJ2-7; tentatively, D is TRBD1 (5 bases). CDR1 and CDR2 from the germline V gene are MGHDK and SYGVNS. V was cut by 8 bases and J by 0 bases, with 11 bases left in between. The CDR3 covers 13 residues. CDR3 sequence (DNA): TGTGCCAGCGGTGGCAGGGACTCCTACGAGCAGTACTTC. Amino acid sequence: CASGGRDSYEQYF.

This chain links TRBV6-5 with TRBJ1-1; 7 bases fit TRBD1. V lost 2 bases to trimming and J lost 0 bases; unmatched junction nucleotides: 3. This CDR3 has 15 residues. The germline V gene has CDR1 MNHEY and CDR2 SVGAGI. The DNA for the CDR3 is TGTGCCAGCAGTTACCTGGGACAGATGAACACTGAAGCTTTCTTT. Its translation is CASSYLGQMNTEAFF.

V gene TRBV10-3 combines with J gene TRBJ2-3; D may be TRBD1 (5 bases). The length of the CDR3 is 12 residues. CDR1 ENHRY and CDR2 SYGVKD come from the germline V gene. The V end was cut by 7 bases, the J end by 4 bases, with 9 bases between. DNA of the CDR3: TGTGCCATCATCCAGGGCGCAGATACGCAGTATTTT. The encoded protein is CAIIQGADTQYF.

This chain links TRBV21-1 with TRBJ2-1; the DNA was not used to check the table's D call, TRBD1. TRBV21-1 is marked as a pseudogene. The CDR3 is made up of 16 amino acids. This chain's CDR3 is CASSARQGYSYNEQFF. The CDR3 nucleotides are TGTGCCAGCAGCGCGCGGCAGGGTTACTCCTACAATGAGCAGTTCTTC.

This chain uses TRBV3-1 (or the pseudogene TRBV3-2) with TRBJ2-1; D is possibly TRBD2 (7 bases). The CDR3 runs to 14 residues. The V and J ends lost 4 bases and 10 bases respectively, with 17 bases between them. Germline V CDR1 and CDR2: LGHDT, YNNKEL (reference sequence). The CDR3 protein is CASSPEGGAREQFF. CDR3 bases: TGTGCCAGCAGCCCTGAGGGGGGGGCCCGGGAGCAGTTCTTC.

CDR3 region: CASSDNVMQYF. The CDR3 DNA follows: TGCGCCAGCAGTGATAATGTAATGCAGTACTTC. This chain uses TRBV10-2 with TRBJ2-7; D call uncertain. Trimming stripped 3 bases from V and 9 bases from J, with 9 bases between. Germline V gene lookup returns CDR1 WSHSY and CDR2 SAAADI. The CDR3 is 11 residues long.

This rearrangement joins TRBV7-6 to TRBJ2-7; 10 bases are a match to TRBD1. This CDR3 region has 16 residues. Germline CDR1 and CDR2: SGHVS and FNYEAQ. Trimming cost V 5 bases and J 3 bases; bases outside gene matches: 10. The CDR3 sequence is CASSPSGTGDLYEQYF. The CDR3 DNA is TGTGCCAGCAGCCCGTCCGGGACAGGGGACCTCTACGAGCAGTACTTC.

The CDR3 loop is CASSQRALSTDTQYF. The CDR3 DNA reads TGTGCCAGCAGTCAGAGGGCACTTAGCACAGATACGCAGTATTTT. The chain combines TRBV7-2 with TRBJ2-3; possible D gene TRBD2, 5 bases. The CDR3 is made up of 15 amino acids. Per germline, CDR1 SGHTA and CDR2 FQGNSA. V lost 6 bases, J lost 0 bases, and 13 bases lay in between.

This clone has a handful of counts. This chain links TRBV4-1 with TRBJ2-2, with 7 bases aligning to TRBD1. Trimming took 4 bases from V and 9 from J; bases not matched to a gene: 14. The CDR3 sequence is 16 residues long. Germline V gene data show CDR1 as MGHRA and CDR2 as YSYEKL. For the CDR3, the DNA is TGCGCCAGCAGCCCCGTAGAGGGGGCGTCTCGTAGGGAGCTGTTTTTT. As protein: CASSPVEGASRRELFF.

The genes are TRBV19 and TRBJ1-1, with 8 bases lining up with TRBD1. Germline assignment: CDR1 LNHDA and CDR2 SQIVND (reference sequence). The V segment lost 7 bases and the J segment 6 bases; nucleotides outside the gene matches: 10. The CDR3 length is 14 residues. As DNA, the CDR3 is TGTGCCAGTACCGAGGACAGGGAGGGACCTGAAGCTTTCTTT. This translates into CASTEDREGPEAFF.

As for this clone: Given a much more abundant clone one base away, this may be a read error. V gene TRBV6-5 combines with J gene TRBJ2-7, with D uncertain. V lost 5 bases, J lost 0 bases, and 5 bases lay in between. The CDR3 consists of 12 residues. The germline gives CDR1 MNHEY, CDR2 SVGAGI. CDR3 loop: CASSPSSYEQYF. The CDR3 DNA reads TGTGCCAGCAGTCCCAGCTCCTACGAGCAGTACTTC.

The chain links TRBV15 to TRBJ2-2, with 7 bases matching TRBD2. The CDR3 loop spans 14 amino acids. The germline CDR1 and CDR2 sequences are LNHNV and YYDKDF (reference sequence). Trimming cost V 6 bases and J 4 bases; bases outside gene matches: 5. CDR3 sequence: CATSPWTSTGELFF. CDR3 coding DNA: TGTGCCACCAGTCCCTGGACTAGCACCGGGGAGCTGTTTTTT.